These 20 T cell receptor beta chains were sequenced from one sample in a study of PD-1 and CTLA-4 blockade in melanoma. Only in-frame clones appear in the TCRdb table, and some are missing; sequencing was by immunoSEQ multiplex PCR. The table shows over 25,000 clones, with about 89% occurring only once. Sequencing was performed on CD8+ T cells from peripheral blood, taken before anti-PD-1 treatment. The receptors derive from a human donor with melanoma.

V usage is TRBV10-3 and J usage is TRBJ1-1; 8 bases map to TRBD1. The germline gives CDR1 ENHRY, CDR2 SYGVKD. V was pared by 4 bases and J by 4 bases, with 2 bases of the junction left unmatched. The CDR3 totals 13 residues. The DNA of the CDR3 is TGTGCCATCAGTGCAGGGGGCGGCACTGAAGCTTTCTTT. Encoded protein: CAISAGGGTEAFF.

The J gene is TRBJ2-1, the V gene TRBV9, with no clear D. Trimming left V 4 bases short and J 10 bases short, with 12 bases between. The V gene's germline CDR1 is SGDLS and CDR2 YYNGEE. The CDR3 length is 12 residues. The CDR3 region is CASSFSETEQFF. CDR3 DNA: TGTGCCAGCAGCTTCTCCGAGACCGAGCAGTTCTTC. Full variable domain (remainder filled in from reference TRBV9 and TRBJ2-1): DSGVTQTPKHLITATGQRVTLRCSPRSGDLSVYWYQQSLDQGLQFLIQYYNGEERAKGNILERFSAQQFPDLHSELNLSSLELGDSALYFCASSFSETEQFFGPGTRLTVL.

The CDR3 nucleotides read TGTGCCAGCAGCCGGACAGGTGACACCGGGGAGCTGTTTTTT. This sequence encodes CASSRTGDTGELFF. The chain carries TRBV7-8 and TRBJ2-2; TRBD1 matches 7 bases. After removal of 5 bases from V and 3 bases from J, the junction contained 3 bases not matched to a gene. The CDR3 has 14 amino acids. Germline V gene sequence: CDR1 SGHVS, CDR2 FQNEAQ.

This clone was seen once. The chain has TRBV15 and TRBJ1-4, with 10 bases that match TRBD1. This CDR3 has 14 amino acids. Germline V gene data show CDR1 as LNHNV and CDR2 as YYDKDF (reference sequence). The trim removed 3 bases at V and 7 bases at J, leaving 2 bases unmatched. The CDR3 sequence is CATSSDRGLEKLFF. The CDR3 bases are TGTGCCACCAGCAGCGACAGGGGGCTTGAAAAACTGTTTTTT.

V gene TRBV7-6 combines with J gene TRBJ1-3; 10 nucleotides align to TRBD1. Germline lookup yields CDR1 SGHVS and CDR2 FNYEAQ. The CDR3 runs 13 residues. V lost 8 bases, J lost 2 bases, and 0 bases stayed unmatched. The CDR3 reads CASGQGAGNTIYF. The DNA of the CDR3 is TGTGCCAGCGGACAGGGGGCTGGAAACACCATATATTTT.

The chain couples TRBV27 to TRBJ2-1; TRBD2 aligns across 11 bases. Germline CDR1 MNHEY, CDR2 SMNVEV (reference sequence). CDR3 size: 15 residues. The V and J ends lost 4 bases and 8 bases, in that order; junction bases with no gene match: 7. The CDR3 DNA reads TGTGCCAGCAGTTATAGCGGGAGGGACCGCGATGAGCAGTTCTTC. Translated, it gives CASSYSGRDRDEQFF.

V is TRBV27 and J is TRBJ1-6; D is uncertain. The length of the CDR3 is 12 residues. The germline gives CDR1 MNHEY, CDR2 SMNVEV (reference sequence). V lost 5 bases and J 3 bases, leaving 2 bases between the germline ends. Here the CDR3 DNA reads TGTGCCAGCAGTAACTATAATTCACCCCTCCACTTT. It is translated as CASSNYNSPLHF.

The CDR3 loop is CSVQRGEQFF. CDR3 bases: TGCAGTGTCCAGAGGGGTGAGCAGTTCTTC. J is TRBJ2-1 and V is TRBV20-1, with D possibly called TRBD1 or TRBD2 (5 bases each). The CDR3 has 10 amino acids. Trimming cost V 7 bases and J 9 bases, with 10 bases left between them. Germline assignment: CDR1 DFQATT and CDR2 SNEGSKA (reference sequence).

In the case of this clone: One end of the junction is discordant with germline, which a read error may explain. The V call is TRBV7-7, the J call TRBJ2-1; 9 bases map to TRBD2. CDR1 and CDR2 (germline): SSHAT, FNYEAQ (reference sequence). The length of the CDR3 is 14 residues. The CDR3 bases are TGTGCTAGCAGTTTTAGCGGGAGTCCCAATGAGCAGTTCTTC. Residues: CASSFSGSPNEQFF.

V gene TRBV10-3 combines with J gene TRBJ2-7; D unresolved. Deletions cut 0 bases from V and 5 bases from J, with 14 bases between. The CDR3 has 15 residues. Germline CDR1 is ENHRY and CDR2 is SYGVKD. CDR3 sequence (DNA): TGTGCCATCAGTGAGTCCACTGGCCCCACCAACGAGCAGTACTTC. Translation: CAISESTGPTNEQYF.

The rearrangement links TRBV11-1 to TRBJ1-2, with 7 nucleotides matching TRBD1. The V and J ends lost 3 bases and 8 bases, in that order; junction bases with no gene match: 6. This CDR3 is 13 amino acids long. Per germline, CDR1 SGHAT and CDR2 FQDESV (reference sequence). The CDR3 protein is CASSFGQEEGYTF. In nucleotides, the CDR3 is TGTGCCAGCAGCTTCGGACAGGAGGAGGGCTACACCTTC. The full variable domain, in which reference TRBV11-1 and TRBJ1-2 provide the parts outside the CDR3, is EAEVAQSPRYKITEKSQAVAFWCDPISGHATLYWYRQILGQGPELLVQFQDESVVDDSQLPKDRFSAERLKGVDSTLKIQPAELGDSAMYLCASSFGQEEGYTFGSGTRLTVV.

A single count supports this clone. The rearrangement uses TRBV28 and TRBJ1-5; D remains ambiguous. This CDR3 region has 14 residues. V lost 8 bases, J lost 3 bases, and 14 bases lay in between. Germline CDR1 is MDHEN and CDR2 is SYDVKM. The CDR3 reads CASSGLNFNQPQHF. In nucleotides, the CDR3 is TGTGCCAGCTCTGGACTCAACTTCAATCAGCCCCAGCATTTT. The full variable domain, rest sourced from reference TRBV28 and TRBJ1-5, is DVKVTQSSRYLVKRTGEKVFLECVQDMDHENMFWYRQDPGLGLRLIYFSYDVKMKEKGDIPEGYSVSREKKERFSLILESASTNQTSMYLCASSGLNFNQPQHFGDGTRLSIL.

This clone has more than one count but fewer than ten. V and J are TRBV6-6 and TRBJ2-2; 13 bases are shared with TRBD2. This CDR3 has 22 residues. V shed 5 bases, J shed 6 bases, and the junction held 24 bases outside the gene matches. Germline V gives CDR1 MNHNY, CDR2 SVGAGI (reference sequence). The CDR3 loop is CASSHGGGEGAPTSGRPGELFF. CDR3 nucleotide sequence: TGTGCCAGCAGTCATGGAGGAGGCGAGGGGGCCCCGACTAGCGGGAGGCCCGGGGAGCTGTTTTTT.

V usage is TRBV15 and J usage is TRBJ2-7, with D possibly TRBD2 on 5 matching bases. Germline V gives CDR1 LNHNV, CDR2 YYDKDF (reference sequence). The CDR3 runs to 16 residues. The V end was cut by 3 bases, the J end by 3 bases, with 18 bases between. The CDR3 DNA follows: TGTGCCACCAGCAGCCTTGAGCGGAGGAATTACTACGAGCAGTACTTC. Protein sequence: CATSSLERRNYYEQYF. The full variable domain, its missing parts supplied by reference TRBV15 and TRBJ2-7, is DAMVIQNPRYQVTQFGKPVTLSCSQTLNHNVMYWYQQKSSQAPKLLFHYYDKDFNNEADTPDNFQSRRPNTSFCFLDIRSPGLGDTAMYLCATSSLERRNYYEQYFGPGTRLTVT.

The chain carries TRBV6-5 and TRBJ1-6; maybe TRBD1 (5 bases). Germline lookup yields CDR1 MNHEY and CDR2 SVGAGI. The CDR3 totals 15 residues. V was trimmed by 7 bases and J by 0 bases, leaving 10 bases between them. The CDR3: CASKGESSYNSPLHF. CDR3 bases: TGTGCCAGCAAAGGGGAGAGCTCCTATAATTCACCCCTCCACTTT.

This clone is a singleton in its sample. The CDR3 loop is CASSLKAGGTDTQYF. CDR3 DNA sequence: TGTGCCAGCAGCTTAAAAGCGGGGGGTACAGATACGCAGTATTTT. J is TRBJ2-3 and V is TRBV13; 9 bases align to TRBD2. The CDR3 covers 15 residues. Germline-derived CDR1 and CDR2 are PRHDT and FYEKMQ (reference sequence). Unmatched junction bases numbered 3, after V lost 2 bases and J lost 3 bases.

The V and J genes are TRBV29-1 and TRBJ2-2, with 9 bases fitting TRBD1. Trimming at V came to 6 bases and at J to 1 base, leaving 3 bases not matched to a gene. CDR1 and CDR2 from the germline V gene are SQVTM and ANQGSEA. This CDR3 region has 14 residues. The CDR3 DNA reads TGCAGCGTGGAGGGACAGGGGAACACCGGGGAGCTGTTTTTT. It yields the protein CSVEGQGNTGELFF.

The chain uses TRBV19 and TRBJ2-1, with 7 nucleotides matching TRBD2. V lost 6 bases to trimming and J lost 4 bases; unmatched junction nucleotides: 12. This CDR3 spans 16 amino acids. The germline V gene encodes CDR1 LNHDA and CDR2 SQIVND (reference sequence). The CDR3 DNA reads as TGTGCCAGTAGCCCATTGGGCGGGGGATATTACAATGAGCAGTTCTTC. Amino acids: CASSPLGGGYYNEQFF.

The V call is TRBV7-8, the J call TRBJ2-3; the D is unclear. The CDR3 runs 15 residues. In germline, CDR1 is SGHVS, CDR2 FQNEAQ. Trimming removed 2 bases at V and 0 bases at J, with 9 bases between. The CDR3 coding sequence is TGTGCCAGCAGCTTACGGACGGTTAGCACAGATACGCAGTATTTT. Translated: CASSLRTVSTDTQYF. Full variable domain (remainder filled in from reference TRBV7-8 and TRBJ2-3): GAGVSQSPRYKVAKRGQDVALRCDPISGHVSLFWYQQALGQGPEFLTYFQNEAQLDKSGLPSDRFFAERPEGSVSTLKIQRTQQEDSAVYLCASSLRTVSTDTQYFGPGTRLTVL.

CDR3 in amino acids: CASSDEGQGSNQPQHF. The CDR3 nucleotides read TGTGCCAGTAGTGATGAGGGACAGGGCAGCAATCAGCCCCAGCATTTT. This chain uses TRBV19 with TRBJ1-5; 9 bases are shared with TRBD1. V dropped 5 bases and J dropped 1; count of bases not matched to a gene: 6. CDR1 and CDR2 (germline): LNHDA, SQIVND (reference sequence). The CDR3 sequence is 16 residues long.